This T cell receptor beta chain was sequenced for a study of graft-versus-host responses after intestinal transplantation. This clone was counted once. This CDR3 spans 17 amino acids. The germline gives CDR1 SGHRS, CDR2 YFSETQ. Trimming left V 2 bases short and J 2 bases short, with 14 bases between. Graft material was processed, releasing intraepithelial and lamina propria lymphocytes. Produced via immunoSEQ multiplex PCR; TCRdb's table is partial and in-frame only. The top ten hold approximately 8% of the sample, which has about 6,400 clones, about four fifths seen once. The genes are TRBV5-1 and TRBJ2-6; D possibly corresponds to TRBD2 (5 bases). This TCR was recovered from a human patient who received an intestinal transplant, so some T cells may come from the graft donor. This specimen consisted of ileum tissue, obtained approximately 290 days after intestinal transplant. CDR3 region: CASSFSSSGTGANVLTF. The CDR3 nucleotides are TGCGCCAGCAGCTTTTCGTCCTCCGGGACTGGGGCCAACGTCCTGACTTTC.